This entry lists 24 T cell receptor beta chains sequenced from one sample in a study of radiotherapy plus CTLA-4 blockade in lung cancer. Sequencing was performed with immunoSEQ multiplex PCR; in TCRdb, only in-frame clones are kept and a portion is missing. The sample lists 55,000 to 75,000 clones, roughly four fifths seen once, with about 17% in the top ten. The sequencing used peripheral blood, collected from a patient treated with radiotherapy plus ipilimumab. The receptors were gathered from a human donor with non-small cell lung cancer whose response to radiotherapy plus ipilimumab could not be evaluated. Some clones in this sample may be carry-over from other donors' samples.

V gene TRBV7-2 combines with J gene TRBJ1-3; D remains ambiguous. The CDR3 extends over 15 amino acids. Between the trimmed V and J ends, which lost 1 base and 0 bases, there was a span of 7 bases. Germline V gene sequence: CDR1 SGHTA, CDR2 FQGNSA. The CDR3 DNA follows: TGTGCCAGCAGCTTAGATCCAAACTCTGGAAACACCATATATTTT. It yields the protein CASSLDPNSGNTIYF.

The gene calls are TRBV9 and TRBJ2-3; tentative D call: TRBD1 (5 bases). CDR3 length equals 16 residues. The germline V gene has CDR1 SGDLS and CDR2 YYNGEE. Trimming stripped 4 bases from V and 5 bases from J, with 20 bases between. CDR3 amino acids: CASSPREGADRDTQYF. The CDR3 DNA sequence: TGTGCCAGCAGCCCCCGAGAAGGGGCAGACAGAGATACGCAGTATTTT.

Only a few counts were recorded for this clone. J is TRBJ2-7 and V is TRBV4-1, with TRBD2 matching 9 bases. Germline CDR1 reads MGHRA; CDR2 reads YSYEKL. The J segment lost 5 bases and the V segment lost 0 bases, leaving 5 bases of the junction unmatched. The CDR3 loop spans 15 amino acids. The CDR3 DNA follows: TGCGCCAGCAGCCAAGATGGGCGGGGGGGCGACGAGCAGTACTTC. It translates to CASSQDGRGGDEQYF.

The chain combines TRBV19 with TRBJ1-1; 11 nucleotides match TRBD1. Losses at the gene ends were 6 bases for V and 6 bases for J; bases not matched to a gene: 12. Germline V gene sequence: CDR1 LNHDA, CDR2 SQIVND (reference sequence). The CDR3 sequence is 16 residues long. The CDR3 coding sequence is TGTGCCAGTAGCCTGGACAGGGGGCGTTCGGCCCCTGAAGCTTTCTTT. This sequence encodes CASSLDRGRSAPEAFF.

The rearrangement links TRBV7-2 to TRBJ2-7, with TRBD2 identical over 13 bases. The CDR3 extends over 16 amino acids. From germline, CDR1 is SGHTA and CDR2 FQGNSA. V trimming: 0 bases; J trimming: 3 bases; junction bases outside the gene matches: 2. The CDR3 nucleotides read TGTGCCAGCAGCTTAGCGGGACTAGCGGGGAACTACGAGCAGTACTTC. It translates to CASSLAGLAGNYEQYF.

V gene TRBV5-1 combines with J gene TRBJ2-7; 9 bases are shared with TRBD1. With V trimmed by 4 bases and J by 2 bases, 7 bases remained unmatched. The germline V gene has CDR1 SGHRS and CDR2 YFSETQ. The CDR3 runs to 15 residues. The CDR3 loop reads CASSNGQGFPYEQYF. Here the CDR3 DNA reads TGCGCCAGCAGCAACGGACAGGGGTTCCCCTACGAGCAGTACTTC.

The chain recombines TRBV5-1 with TRBJ1-1; D is uncertain. The germline V gene encodes CDR1 SGHRS and CDR2 YFSETQ. Trimming took off 4 bases at V and 2 bases at J, with 12 bases between the two ends. The CDR3 is 14 amino acids. The CDR3 loop reads CASSEDPSNTEAFF. CDR3 in DNA: TGCGCCAGCAGCGAGGATCCGAGTAACACTGAAGCTTTCTTT.

The chain recombines TRBV6-1 with TRBJ2-1, with 15 nucleotides matching TRBD2. Germline-derived CDR1 and CDR2 are MNHNS and SASEGT. Trimming at V came to 4 bases and at J to 7 bases, leaving 5 bases not matched to a gene. There are 16 residues in the CDR3. CDR3 coding DNA: TGTGCCAGCAGTGTCCATGGGACTAGCGGGGGGAATGAGCAGTTCTTC. This translates into CASSVHGTSGGNEQFF.

By sample share, this clone is medium-sized. V and J are TRBV6-6 and TRBJ1-2, with 7 bases fitting TRBD1. The CDR3 loop spans 14 amino acids. Germline V gene lookup returns CDR1 MNHNY and CDR2 SVGAGI (reference sequence). V lost 6 bases to trimming and J lost 4 bases; unmatched junction nucleotides: 8. The CDR3 here is CASRKGAPTYGYTF. The CDR3 DNA reads TGTGCCAGCAGGAAGGGGGCGCCCACCTATGGCTACACCTTC.

This chain joins TRBV27 and TRBJ1-2, with a tentative D call TRBD1 (6 bases). This CDR3 has 14 residues. CDR1 and CDR2 (germline): MNHEY, SMNVEV (reference sequence). V lost 6 bases and J lost 8, with 19 bases in between. DNA for the CDR3: TGTGCCAGCAGGCAACAGGGAAACATCGGGGGCTACACCTTC. This codes for CASRQQGNIGGYTF.

This clone was observed many times. The J gene is TRBJ1-3, the V gene TRBV19; no clear D gene. This CDR3 has 17 amino acids. V was trimmed by 3 bases and J by 0 bases, leaving 15 bases between them. In germline, CDR1 is LNHDA, CDR2 SQIVND (reference sequence). CDR3 coding DNA: TGTGCCAGTAGTATTGATACGGGGTCGGCCTCTGGAAACACCATATATTTT. Residues: CASSIDTGSASGNTIYF.

V gene TRBV29-1 combines with J gene TRBJ1-1, with a weak D call TRBD1 (5 bases). The CDR3 has 11 amino acids. The V end was cut by 7 bases, the J end by 1 base, with 7 bases between. Looked up from germline, CDR1 is SQVTM and CDR2 is ANQGSEA. For the CDR3, the DNA is TGCAGCGGACAGTGGAACACTGAAGCTTTCTTT. Protein: CSGQWNTEAFF. Drawing the rest from reference TRBV29-1 and TRBJ1-1, the complete variable domain is SAVISQKPSRDICQRGTSLTIQCQVDSQVTMMFWYRQQPGQSLTLIATANQGSEATYESGFVIDKFPISRPNLTFSTLTVSNMSPEDSSIYLCSGQWNTEAFFGQGTRLTVV.

This clone has a handful of counts. The chain joins TRBV2 to TRBJ1-3; no reliable D call. Looked up from germline, CDR1 is SNHLY and CDR2 is FYNNEI. The germline V and J ends were trimmed by 1 base and 7 bases, with 5 bases remaining between them. The CDR3 totals 12 residues. CDR3 sequence: CASSEGPNTIYF. CDR3 DNA: TGTGCCAGCAGTGAAGGGCCCAACACCATATATTTT.

This chain links TRBV9 with TRBJ2-5; 10 nucleotides line up with TRBD1. The DNA matches TRBJ2-7 better at its end, which makes the J call doubtful. Germline V gene data show CDR1 as SGDLS and CDR2 as YYNGEE. This CDR3 has 15 residues. The chain's CDR3 is CASSLGQGGSYEQYF. The CDR3 nucleotides are TGTGCCAGCAGCTTAGGACAGGGGGGATCCTACGAGCAGTACTTC.

The chain joins TRBV6-5 to TRBJ1-1; D perhaps matches TRBD1 (6 bases). This CDR3 spans 15 amino acids. CDR1 is MNHEY, CDR2 SVGAGI, per germline. Trimming removed 5 bases at V and 1 base at J, with 14 bases between. The CDR3 reads CASSTQGWGNTEAFF. As DNA, the CDR3 is TGTGCCAGCAGTACACAGGGTTGGGGGAACACTGAAGCTTTCTTT.

The rearrangement uses TRBV2 and TRBJ2-5; the D is unclear. The CDR3 spans 12 residues. Trimming removed 6 bases at V and 1 base at J, with 6 bases between. From germline, CDR1 is SNHLY and CDR2 FYNNEI. DNA of the CDR3: TGTGCCAGCAGCGGAGTCCAAGAGACCCAGTACTTC. It codes for CASSGVQETQYF.

The V call is TRBV6-1, the J call TRBJ1-2; perhaps TRBD1 as D (6 bases). Germline V lookup: CDR1 MNHNS, CDR2 SASEGT. V gave up 5 bases and J gave up 8 bases, with 18 bases separating them. The CDR3 is made up of 14 amino acids. The chain's CDR3 is CASSSGDGSLGYTF. The CDR3 DNA is TGTGCCAGCAGTTCAGGGGACGGATCGTTGGGCTACACCTTC.

The chain has TRBV28 and TRBJ2-3; D might be TRBD2 (5 bases). The CDR3 length is 14 residues. Trimming cost V 4 bases and J 7 bases, with 15 bases left between them. Germline CDR1 and CDR2: MDHEN and SYDVKM. In DNA, the CDR3 is TGTGCCAGCAGTTCCTTTGGACCCGGGAATACGCAGTATTTT. Translation: CASSSFGPGNTQYF.

The chain joins TRBV5-6 to TRBJ2-7, with D possibly being TRBD2 (6 bases). V lost 3 bases and J 2 bases, leaving 15 bases between the germline ends. The germline CDR1 and CDR2 sequences are SGHDT and YYEEEE. This CDR3 has 15 residues. CDR3 in amino acids: CASSWGGGDAYEQYF. The CDR3 DNA reads as TGTGCCAGCAGCTGGGGTGGAGGGGACGCCTACGAGCAGTACTTC.

The chain recombines TRBV27 with TRBJ1-2, with D perhaps matching TRBD1 (5 bases). The V end lost 6 bases, the J end lost 7 bases, and 12 bases lay between the germline ends. CDR3 length: 12 amino acids. CDR1 is MNHEY and CDR2 is SMNVEV in the germline V gene (reference sequence). The DNA for the CDR3 is TGTGCCAGCAGCCCGTCCGGGGGTGGCTACACCTTC. It is translated as CASSPSGGGYTF.

This clone was detected a few times. The J gene is TRBJ1-5, the V gene TRBV15; D remains unclear. The CDR3 runs 15 residues. CDR1 LNHNV and CDR2 YYDKDF come from the germline V gene (reference sequence). V lost 8 bases, J lost 0 bases, and 14 bases lay in between. The CDR3 DNA reads TGTGCCACCGCTGAGTTGAGTGGTAGCAATCAGCCCCAGCATTTT. Encoded protein: CATAELSGSNQPQHF.

The rearrangement links TRBV19 to TRBJ2-4, with a weak D call TRBD1 (6 bases). The V end was cut by 6 bases, the J end by 4 bases, with 10 bases between. In germline, CDR1 is LNHDA, CDR2 SQIVND (reference sequence). The CDR3 spans 13 residues. CDR3 residues: CASSPQGKNIQYF. The DNA of the CDR3 is TGTGCCAGTAGCCCCCAGGGGAAAAACATTCAGTACTTC.

V and J are TRBV15 and TRBJ2-1; the D is unclear. The germline V and J ends were trimmed by 5 bases and 4 bases, with 12 bases remaining between them. Per the germline V gene, CDR1 is LNHNV and CDR2 is YYDKDF (reference sequence). The CDR3 sequence is 14 residues long. The CDR3 sequence: CATSEMSLYNEQFF. The DNA of the CDR3 is TGTGCCACCAGCGAGATGTCTCTATACAATGAGCAGTTCTTC.

V usage is TRBV7-9 and J usage is TRBJ1-2; 8 nucleotides align to TRBD1. CDR1 and CDR2 from the germline V gene are SEHNR and FQNEAQ (reference sequence). Unmatched junction bases numbered 7, after V lost 2 bases and J lost 8 bases. The CDR3 runs 14 residues. The chain's CDR3 is CASSLLTGENGYTF. The CDR3 DNA reads as TGTGCCAGCAGCTTATTGACAGGGGAAAACGGCTACACCTTC.